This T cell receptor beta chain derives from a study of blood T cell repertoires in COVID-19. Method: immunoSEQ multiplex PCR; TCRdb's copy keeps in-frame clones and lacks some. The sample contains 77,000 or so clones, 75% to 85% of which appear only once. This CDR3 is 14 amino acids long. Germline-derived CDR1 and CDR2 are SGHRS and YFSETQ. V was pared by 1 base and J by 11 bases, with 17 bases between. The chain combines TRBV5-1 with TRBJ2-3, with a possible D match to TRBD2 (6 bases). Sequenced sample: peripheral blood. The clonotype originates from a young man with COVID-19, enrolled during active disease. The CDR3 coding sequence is TGCGCCAGCAGCTTGCCCGCGACCTTAGCGGAGCAGTATTTT. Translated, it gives CASSLPATLAEQYF.